Presented here are 9 T cell receptor beta chains from one specimen sequenced in a study of blood T cell repertoires in COVID-19. Profiled with immunoSEQ multiplex PCR; TCRdb holds only in-frame clones, not every one. Of approximately 150,000 clones listed, around 84% are singletons. The sample was PBMCs or T cells enriched from blood (not recorded which). All receptors derive from a man aged 40-50 years with acute COVID-19.

This clone was seen just once. The rearrangement uses TRBV23-1 and TRBJ2-1, with unresolved D. TRBV23-1 is treated as an ORF (open reading frame) with a function not yet certain. The V gene lost 11 bases and the J gene lost 8 bases, with 10 bases spanning the gap. CDR3 length: 10 residues. CDR3 nucleotides: TGCGCCCCCCGTCCGGATGAGCAGTTCTTC. Translated, it gives CAPRPDEQFF.

The CDR3 DNA reads as TGTGCCAGCAGTGAATTAGACAGGGGGCCCCATTGGACAGATACGCAGTATTTT. Translation gives CASSELDRGPHWTDTQYF. The rearrangement joins TRBV6-1 to TRBJ2-3; 10 bases are shared with TRBD1. The CDR3 sequence is 18 residues long. Trimming cost V 2 bases and J 3 bases; bases outside gene matches: 11. Germline loops: CDR1 MNHNS, CDR2 SASEGT.

CDR3 sequence reads: CASRTEFYTGELFF. For the CDR3, the DNA is TGTGCCAGCAGGACGGAGTTCTACACCGGGGAGCTGTTTTTT. The chain uses TRBV7-9 and TRBJ2-2; no definite D call. The V and J ends lost 6 bases and 3 bases respectively, with 11 bases between them. The CDR3 has 14 amino acids. The germline CDR1 and CDR2 sequences are SEHNR and FQNEAQ (reference sequence).

V gene TRBV2 combines with J gene TRBJ2-1, with 10 nucleotides matching TRBD2. Trimming at V came to 3 bases and at J to 5 bases, leaving 4 bases not matched to a gene. Germline CDR1 is SNHLY and CDR2 is FYNNEI. CDR3 length: 15 residues. The CDR3, as DNA: TGTGCCAGCAGTGATTGGCTAGCGGGGGACAATGAGCAGTTCTTC. Amino acid sequence: CASSDWLAGDNEQFF.

V and J are TRBV13 and TRBJ1-2; perhaps TRBD1 as D (6 bases). The CDR3 spans 11 residues. CDR1 is PRHDT and CDR2 is FYEKMQ in the germline V gene (reference sequence). V dropped 4 bases and J dropped 8 bases, with 8 bases sitting between them. The CDR3 DNA follows: TGTGCCAGCAGCTACGACAGGGGCTACACCTTC. The encoded protein is CASSYDRGYTF.

This chain uses TRBV19 with TRBJ2-2; TRBD1 aligns across 8 bases. Trimming cost V 5 bases and J 5 bases; bases outside gene matches: 7. Per the germline V gene, CDR1 is LNHDA and CDR2 is SQIVND (reference sequence). This CDR3 spans 15 amino acids. CDR3 sequence (DNA): TGTGCCAGTAGTCCCCGGGACAGGTTGACCGGGGAGCTGTTTTTT. As protein: CASSPRDRLTGELFF.

The rearrangement uses TRBV5-1 and TRBJ2-5; D not certain. The CDR3 runs to 15 residues. The V and J ends lost 0 bases and 2 bases respectively, with 11 bases between them. Germline CDR1 is SGHRS and CDR2 is YFSETQ. The CDR3 DNA sequence: TGCGCCAGCAGCTTGGGGGTCGGAGAGCAAGAGACCCAGTACTTC. It translates to CASSLGVGEQETQYF.

J is TRBJ2-3 and V is TRBV10-3, with 10 bases fitting TRBD2. This CDR3 spans 17 amino acids. V lost 3 bases, J lost 9 bases, and 15 bases stayed unmatched. Germline V gene lookup returns CDR1 ENHRY and CDR2 SYGVKD. CDR3 DNA sequence: TGTGCCATCAGTGACGGCACCCTAGCGGGGGACCCTAGGACGCAGTATTTT. Translation: CAISDGTLAGDPRTQYF.

The CDR3 loop reads CASSAVLDILTSSPLHF. The CDR3 region has the DNA TGTGCCAGCAGTGCCGTACTGGACATTCTTACAAGTTCACCCCTCCACTTT. V and J are TRBV6-1 and TRBJ1-6; D possibly corresponds to TRBD1 (5 bases). Germline V gene lookup returns CDR1 MNHNS and CDR2 SASEGT. The CDR3 has 17 amino acids. Trimming removed 4 bases at V and 9 bases at J, with 22 bases between.